A single sample is the source of the 31 T cell receptor beta chains below, sequenced in a study of long-term antiretroviral therapy in people with HIV. The run of the v3.0 immunoSEQ assay was at survey level. Assay: immunoSEQ multiplex PCR; the TCRdb copy retains only in-frame clones and omits some. The sample has about 19,000 clones, approximately 79% seen once; the top ten hold under 7.5%. Sample: unsorted PBMCs, taken at the start of antiretroviral therapy, before treatment. The receptors shown here come from a man aged 18 to 29 with HIV.

V and J are TRBV27 and TRBJ1-2; perhaps TRBD1 as D (5 bases). Germline V CDR1 and CDR2: MNHEY, SMNVEV (reference sequence). The CDR3 has 15 amino acids. V lost 0 bases, J lost 7 bases, and 15 bases lay in between. The chain's CDR3 is CASSLSPSGTLGYTF. In DNA form, the CDR3 reads TGTGCCAGCAGTTTATCACCCAGTGGGACCCTTGGCTACACCTTC.

This sequence joins TRBV27 and TRBJ2-1; 10 bases map to TRBD2. Germline-derived CDR1 and CDR2 are MNHEY and SMNVEV (reference sequence). Losses at the gene ends were 5 bases for V and 7 bases for J; bases not matched to a gene: 5. CDR3 length: 14 residues. Here the CDR3 reads CASSTRTSGNEQFF. For the CDR3, the DNA is TGTGCCAGCAGTACCCGGACTAGCGGTAATGAGCAGTTCTTC.

This chain uses TRBV27 with TRBJ2-1, with 11 bases aligning to TRBD2. Trimming at V came to 3 bases and at J to 4 bases, leaving 17 bases not matched to a gene. CDR3 length: 20 residues. Germline V gives CDR1 MNHEY, CDR2 SMNVEV (reference sequence). The CDR3 nucleotides read TGTGCCAGCAGTTTGCAGGGGCTTAGGGCTAGCGGGAGGATATACAATGAGCAGTTCTTC. Amino acids: CASSLQGLRASGRIYNEQFF.

In DNA, the CDR3 is TGTGCCAGCAGCGCCCCTAGCGGAGCTAGCACAGATACGCAGTATTTT. Amino acid sequence: CASSAPSGASTDTQYF. The chain carries TRBV7-9 and TRBJ2-3, with 7 bases that match TRBD2. The J segment lost 0 bases and the V segment lost 5 bases, leaving 8 bases of the junction unmatched. CDR3 size: 16 residues. CDR1 is SEHNR and CDR2 is FQNEAQ in the germline V gene (reference sequence). The entire variable domain, with the rest obtained from reference TRBV7-9 and TRBJ2-3, is as follows: DTGVSQNPRHKITKRGQNVTFRCDPISEHNRLYWYRQTLGQGPEFLTYFQNEAQLEKSRLLSDRFSAERPKGSFSTLEIQRTEQGDSAMYLCASSAPSGASTDTQYFGPGTRLTVL.

The V and J genes are TRBV5-4 and TRBJ2-7; a possible D gene is TRBD1 (5 bases). The CDR3 is 12 amino acids. V was clipped by 4 bases and J by 3 bases, with 8 bases between them. The germline V gene has CDR1 SGHNT and CDR2 YYREEE (reference sequence). The CDR3 region has the DNA TGTGCCAGCAGCCCGGACAACTACGAGCAGTACTTC. It specifies CASSPDNYEQYF.

J is TRBJ2-7 and V is TRBV11-2; D is uncertain. This CDR3 contains 11 residues. Germline-derived CDR1 and CDR2 are SGHAT and FQNNGV. V was pared by 3 bases and J by 6 bases, with 6 bases between. CDR3 amino acids: CASSFGSEQYF. The DNA for the CDR3 is TGTGCCAGCAGCTTCGGTTCCGAGCAGTACTTC.

This clone was counted once. The chain recombines TRBV4-3 with TRBJ2-6; no firm D call. In germline, CDR1 is LGHNA, CDR2 YSLEER. Trimming took off 0 bases at V and 3 bases at J, with 9 bases between the two ends. This CDR3 contains 16 residues. The CDR3 protein is CASSQEVGSGANVLTF. The CDR3 DNA reads as TGCGCCAGCAGCCAAGAAGTGGGTAGTGGGGCCAACGTCCTGACTTTC.

The table lists this clone with a few counts. The chain carries TRBV7-2 and TRBJ2-7, with 8 nucleotides matching TRBD1. V was clipped by 1 base and J by 4 bases; unmatched bases: 6. The length of the CDR3 is 15 residues. Germline V gene sequence: CDR1 SGHTA, CDR2 FQGNSA. The CDR3 bases are TGTGCCAGCAGCTTAGGGACAGGGCAAGTATACGAGCAGTACTTC. Translated: CASSLGTGQVYEQYF.

The chain has TRBV4-1 and TRBJ2-2; TRBD2 matches at 7 bases. The V gene end was trimmed by 1 base and the J gene end by 0 bases; junction bases not matched to a gene: 11. CDR3 length equals 19 residues. Looked up from germline, CDR1 is MGHRA and CDR2 is YSYEKL. The CDR3 region is CASSQGHLSGGPNTGELFF. CDR3 coding DNA: TGCGCCAGCAGCCAAGGGCACCTTTCGGGAGGACCGAACACCGGGGAGCTGTTTTTT.

This clone was detected only a few times. This chain connects TRBV6-5 to TRBJ2-7; the D is unclear. The CDR3 loop spans 13 amino acids. Germline V CDR1 and CDR2: MNHEY, SVGAGI. V was pared by 7 bases and J by 4 bases, with 14 bases between. The CDR3 loop reads CASTKREGYEQYF. In nucleotides, the CDR3 is TGTGCCAGCACCAAAAGGGAAGGTTACGAGCAGTACTTC.

This clone was counted once. The CDR3 DNA is TGTGCCAGCAGTTTGGGGCGGGACAATGAGCAGTTCTTC. Protein product: CASSLGRDNEQFF. V is TRBV28 and J is TRBJ2-1, with D possibly being TRBD1 or TRBD2 (5 bases each). Looked up from germline, CDR1 is MDHEN and CDR2 is SYDVKM. CDR3 length: 13 residues. Deletions cut 3 bases from V and 5 bases from J, with 8 bases between.

The chain couples TRBV30 to TRBJ1-2, with D possibly TRBD1 on 5 matching bases. The germline V gene encodes CDR1 GTSNPN and CDR2 SVGIG (reference sequence). Trimming removed 3 bases at V and 1 base at J, with 12 bases between. The CDR3 runs 14 residues. The CDR3 is CAWRAVGGNYGYTF. CDR3 DNA: TGTGCCTGGAGGGCGGTCGGGGGTAACTATGGCTACACCTTC.

The genes are TRBV11-3 and TRBJ2-1, with a weak D call TRBD1 (5 bases). The CDR3 extends over 13 amino acids. Trimming cost V 5 bases and J 5 bases, with 10 bases left between them. CDR1 SGHNT and CDR2 YENEEA come from the germline V gene. CDR3 residues: CASSGRQNNEQFF. The CDR3 DNA follows: TGTGCCAGCAGCGGCAGACAGAACAATGAGCAGTTCTTC.

By share of the sample, this clone is large. The chain recombines TRBV7-2 with TRBJ2-7, with D hard to call. Germline values: CDR1 SGHTA, CDR2 FQGNSA. The CDR3 totals 14 residues. The germline V and J ends were trimmed by 8 bases and 0 bases, with 14 bases remaining between them. CDR3 sequence (DNA): TGTGCCAGCTCGTACGGAGTCTACTCCTACGAGCAGTACTTC. It yields the protein CASSYGVYSYEQYF.

V is TRBV28 and J is TRBJ1-2, with D unresolved. The CDR3 is 11 residues long. The V and J ends lost 7 bases and 4 bases respectively, with 7 bases between them. CDR1 is MDHEN and CDR2 is SYDVKM in the germline V gene. CDR3 residues: CASTRGYGYTF. The DNA of the CDR3 is TGTGCCAGCACTCGGGGCTATGGCTACACCTTC.

Sample share makes this clone medium-sized. The chain combines TRBV6-5 with TRBJ1-1; tentatively, D is TRBD1 (6 bases). CDR1 and CDR2 (germline): MNHEY, SVGAGI. V was clipped by 7 bases and J by 6 bases, with 6 bases between them. The CDR3 sequence is 10 residues long. The DNA for the CDR3 is TGTGCCAGCAAGGGGGCTGAAGCTTTCTTT. As protein: CASKGAEAFF.

This sequence joins TRBV7-2 and TRBJ2-7; the D gene is possibly TRBD1 (5 bases). This CDR3 spans 14 amino acids. Per germline, CDR1 SGHTA and CDR2 FQGNSA. Between the trimmed V and J ends, which lost 5 bases and 6 bases, there was a span of 17 bases. CDR3 region: CASSPQFRAGEQYF. DNA for the CDR3: TGTGCCAGCAGCCCCCAGTTCAGGGCCGGCGAGCAGTACTTC.

This clone showed up just once. V usage is TRBV27 and J usage is TRBJ1-1; D unresolved. The CDR3 totals 15 residues. The V end was cut by 2 bases, the J end by 0 bases, with 10 bases between. Looked up from germline, CDR1 is MNHEY and CDR2 is SMNVEV (reference sequence). The CDR3 reads CASSLTGLMNTEAFF. For the CDR3, the DNA is TGTGCCAGCAGTTTAACCGGACTCATGAACACTGAAGCTTTCTTT.

This chain links TRBV5-6 with TRBJ2-7, with D perhaps TRBD1 (5 bases). The CDR3 runs 17 residues. V lost 0 bases and J 3 bases, leaving 19 bases between the germline ends. Looked up from germline, CDR1 is SGHDT and CDR2 is YYEEEE. CDR3 nucleotides: TGTGCCAGCAGCTTGGCGGGTGGTTGGGGCCGAGGCTACGAGCAGTACTTC. It is translated as CASSLAGGWGRGYEQYF.

The V call is TRBV25-1, the J call TRBJ2-3; D perhaps matches TRBD1 (6 bases). CDR3 length: 15 amino acids. Deletions cut 4 bases from V and 0 bases from J, with 11 bases between. Germline V CDR1 and CDR2: MGHDK, SYGVNS. CDR3: CASSAKDSSTDTQYF. DNA for the CDR3: TGTGCCAGCAGTGCCAAGGACAGTAGCACAGATACGCAGTATTTT.

Here the CDR3 reads CASSPTHPLAGEKLFF. For the CDR3, the DNA is TGTGCCAGCAGTCCGACACACCCTTTGGCGGGGGAAAAACTGTTTTTT. V is TRBV28 and J is TRBJ1-4; D gene unclear. V lost 5 bases to trimming and J lost 8 bases, with 21 bases between them. Germline V CDR1 and CDR2: MDHEN, SYDVKM. This CDR3 has 16 residues.

The V call is TRBV5-6, the J call TRBJ2-7; TRBD2 is a possible D gene (6 bases). CDR3 length equals 15 residues. The V end lost 0 bases, the J end lost 2 bases, and 12 bases lay between the germline ends. Germline CDR1 and CDR2: SGHDT and YYEEEE. The CDR3 DNA is TGTGCCAGCAGCTTGGGTCTGGGGGGTCCCTACGAGCAGTACTTC. Protein product: CASSLGLGGPYEQYF.

The rearrangement links TRBV6-1 to TRBJ1-1; no definite D call. CDR1 and CDR2 (germline): MNHNS, SASEGT. The CDR3 runs to 11 residues. V lost 2 bases and J lost 6, with 4 bases in between. This CDR3 is CASSENPEAFF. The CDR3 DNA reads TGTGCCAGCAGTGAAAATCCTGAAGCTTTCTTT.

This chain connects TRBV6-5 to TRBJ2-7; 11 bases fit TRBD2. V lost 6 bases to trimming and J lost 6 bases; unmatched junction nucleotides: 10. The CDR3 consists of 15 residues. The germline gives CDR1 MNHEY, CDR2 SVGAGI. The CDR3 sequence is CASRSRLAGTAEQYF. The DNA for the CDR3 is TGTGCCAGCAGATCCAGACTAGCGGGAACCGCCGAGCAGTACTTC.

The chain has TRBV7-2 and TRBJ1-5; D is unresolved. Trimming removed 5 bases at V and 4 bases at J, with 9 bases between. The CDR3 has 13 residues. Germline CDR1 and CDR2: SGHTA and FQGNSA. In DNA form, the CDR3 reads TGTGCCAGCAGCCTGGACCGAAATCAGCCCCAGCATTTT. It specifies CASSLDRNQPQHF.

The chain carries TRBV5-4 and TRBJ2-2; a weak D match, TRBD1 (5 bases). This CDR3 contains 16 residues. The germline V and J ends were trimmed by 0 bases and 7 bases, with 16 bases remaining between them. The germline gives CDR1 SGHNT, CDR2 YYREEE (reference sequence). The CDR3 sequence is CASSLEVGIGVGELFF. In nucleotides, the CDR3 is TGTGCCAGCAGCTTGGAGGTGGGAATAGGGGTCGGGGAGCTGTTTTTT.

The CDR3 sequence is CASSRDSGTDTQYF. The CDR3 DNA reads as TGTGCCAGCAGCCGGGACAGCGGCACAGATACGCAGTATTTT. The V gene is TRBV2, the J gene TRBJ2-3, with 7 nucleotides matching TRBD1. The CDR3 has 14 amino acids. Per the germline V gene, CDR1 is SNHLY and CDR2 is FYNNEI. With 6 bases clipped from V and 1 base from J, the junction kept 4 bases outside the gene matches.

The V gene is TRBV7-9, the J gene TRBJ2-7; 8 bases fit TRBD2. V lost 6 bases, J lost 2 bases, and 6 bases stayed unmatched. The CDR3 is 14 residues long. The germline gives CDR1 SEHNR, CDR2 FQNEAQ (reference sequence). This CDR3 reads CASSSSGRPYEQYF. CDR3 DNA: TGTGCCAGCAGTTCGAGCGGGAGACCCTACGAGCAGTACTTC.

The chain joins TRBV7-2 to TRBJ2-5, with D perhaps TRBD1 or TRBD2 (5 bases each). The CDR3 has 17 amino acids. Per germline, CDR1 SGHTA and CDR2 FQGNSA. The V end lost 2 bases, the J end lost 1 base, and 17 bases lay between the germline ends. CDR3 nucleotides: TGTGCCAGCAGCTTACGTGGGGGAGATTGGGCCCAAGAGACCCAGTACTTC. Residues: CASSLRGGDWAQETQYF.

V and J are TRBV4-3 and TRBJ2-3; 12 bases agree with TRBD1. This CDR3 is built from 17 residues. Germline CDR1 LGHNA, CDR2 YSLEER. V was pared by 2 bases and J by 5 bases, with 8 bases of the junction left unmatched. The DNA for the CDR3 is TGCGCCAGCAGCCAACCAGCCGGGACAGGGGGCATAGATACGCAGTATTTT. Amino acids: CASSQPAGTGGIDTQYF.

V gene TRBV5-1 combines with J gene TRBJ2-1; TRBD2 matches at 11 bases. This CDR3 has 17 residues. Trimming cost V 7 bases and J 0 bases; bases outside gene matches: 9. Germline CDR1 SGHRS, CDR2 YFSETQ. The CDR3 coding sequence is TGCGCCAGCGGGGGGTCTAGCGGGGGGAGCTCCTACAATGAGCAGTTCTTC. This codes for CASGGSSGGSSYNEQFF.